The source of this TCR beta chain is a study of blood T cell repertoires in COVID-19. Study-wide context: The study drew acute and convalescent COVID-19 samples from the United States, Italy and Spain. PBMCs, B-cell-depleted T cells, or T cells were the source of the cDNA or gDNA that made up the material.

As handled by the study authors: Estimates of nucleated cell counts were drawn from the amplification of reference gene primers. Clones were read by immunoSEQ multiplex PCR, and TCRdb kept only the in-frame ones, dropping some. That table furnishes V, J and clone size, whereas the DNA furnished D and trimming. This table holds roughly 84,000 clones, approximately 86% found once. V shed 5 bases and J shed 7 bases, with 17 bases lying between them. Germline V CDR1 and CDR2: SGHAT, FQNNGV. CDR3 length: 14 residues. The V gene is TRBV11-2, the J gene TRBJ1-2, with D maybe TRBD1 (6 bases). Source material: peripheral blood. The source of this sequence is a man at least 80 years old with active or convalescent COVID-19. CDR3 DNA sequence: TGTGCCAGCAGCACAAGCAGGGGTTTCGGTGGCTACACCTTC. It translates to CASSTSRGFGGYTF.